Sequencing of this TCR beta chain was carried out in a study of regulatory T cells in long-lasting Graves disease. The CDR3 sequence is 14 residues long. CDR1 and CDR2 from the germline V gene are SGHTA and FQGNSA. Trimming removed 0 bases at V and 5 bases at J, with 8 bases between. This clonotype showed up many times. CDR3 regions were amplified by Arm-PCR using iRepertoire HTBI primers to build TCR beta libraries. TCRdb analysed the multiplex PCR reads with MiXCR anew, one entry per CDR3 protein. The repertoire holds a few hundred thousand distinct CDR3 sequences, with over 15% as singletons. Indicated time point: newly diagnosed GD, antithyroid drugs for less than 3 months. PBMC RNA served as the TCR library source. This sample also appeared in a second study, on T cells in Graves' hyperthyroidism and ophthalmopathy.

The rearrangement uses TRBV7-2 and TRBJ1-5; no definite D call. This TCR was sampled from a man aged 40-49 years with Graves disease. Sequencing was performed on peripheral blood mononuclear cells (PBMCs), taken at new diagnosis, from a patient treated with antithyroid drugs. DNA for the CDR3: TGTGCCAGCAGCTTAGCTTTGGGTTATCAGCCCCAGCATTTT. Protein: CASSLALGYQPQHF. Looking up the rest from reference TRBV7-2 and TRBJ1-5 gives the full variable domain: GAGVSQSPSNKVTEKGKDVELRCDPISGHTALYWYRQSLGQGLEFLIYFQGNSAPDKSGLPSDRFSAERTGGSVSTLTIQRTQQEDSAVYLCASSLALGYQPQHFGDGTRLSIL.